This T cell receptor beta chain is from a study of blood T cell repertoires in COVID-19. In the study overall: The samples span acute and convalescent COVID-19 from the United States, Italy and Spain. T cells, B-cell-depleted T cells, or PBMCs supplied cDNA or gDNA.

Original methodology: Reference gene primer amplification gave nucleated cell count estimates. Generated by immunoSEQ multiplex PCR, the TCRdb table keeps only in-frame clones and is missing some. From that table come the V and J calls and clone size; the DNA was used to work out D and trimming. The sample lists around 150,000 clones, 70% to 90% seen once, with more than 1% in the top ten. The V gene end was trimmed by 4 bases and the J gene end by 7 bases; junction bases not matched to a gene: 6. Germline V gene sequence: CDR1 MDHEN, CDR2 SYDVKM. The CDR3 is made up of 14 amino acids. Material for sequencing was peripheral blood. This TCR was recovered from a man aged 40-50 years with acute or convalescent COVID-19. The chain has TRBV28 and TRBJ1-5, with TRBD1 identical over 8 bases. CDR3 protein: CASSSGQARQPQHF. CDR3 sequence (DNA): TGTGCCAGCAGTTCGGGACAGGCACGACAGCCCCAGCATTTT.